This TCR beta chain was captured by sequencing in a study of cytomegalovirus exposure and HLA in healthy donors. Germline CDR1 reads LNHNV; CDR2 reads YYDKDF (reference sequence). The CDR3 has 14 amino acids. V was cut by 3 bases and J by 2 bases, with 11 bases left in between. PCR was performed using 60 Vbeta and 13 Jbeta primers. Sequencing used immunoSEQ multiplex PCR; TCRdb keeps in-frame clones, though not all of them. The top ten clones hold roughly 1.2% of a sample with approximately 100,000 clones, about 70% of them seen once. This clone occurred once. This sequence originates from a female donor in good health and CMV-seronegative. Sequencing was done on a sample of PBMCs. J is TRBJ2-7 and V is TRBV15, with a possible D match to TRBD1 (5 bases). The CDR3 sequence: CATSSRGATYEQYF. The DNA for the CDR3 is TGTGCCACCAGCAGCCGTGGGGCTACCTACGAGCAGTACTTC. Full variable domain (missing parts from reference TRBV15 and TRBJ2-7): DAMVIQNPRYQVTQFGKPVTLSCSQTLNHNVMYWYQQKSSQAPKLLFHYYDKDFNNEADTPDNFQSRRPNTSFCFLDIRSPGLGDTAMYLCATSSRGATYEQYFGPGTRLTVT.